A single T cell receptor (beta chain) is shown here with its context. J gave up 7 bases and V 8 bases, and 9 bases lay outside the gene matches. The length of the CDR3 is 13 residues. The germline CDR1 and CDR2 sequences are MDHEN and SYDVKM. This sample was included in a study of T cell clonotyping in hematopoietic cell transplantation. TCRdb keeps only in-frame clones here, not all; method: immunoSEQ multiplex PCR. Counted here are approximately 70,000 clones, 90% to 95% occurring once; the ten biggest clones make up about 1.5%. The source is a man aged 45-60 years in good health. Some clones in this sample may be carry-over from other donors' samples. The sequenced sample consisted of peripheral blood mononuclear cells. J is TRBJ2-7 and V is TRBV28, with 9 bases that match TRBD1. CDR3 protein: CASAIQGAREQYF. DNA of the CDR3: TGTGCCAGCGCGATACAGGGGGCGCGAGAGCAGTACTTC.